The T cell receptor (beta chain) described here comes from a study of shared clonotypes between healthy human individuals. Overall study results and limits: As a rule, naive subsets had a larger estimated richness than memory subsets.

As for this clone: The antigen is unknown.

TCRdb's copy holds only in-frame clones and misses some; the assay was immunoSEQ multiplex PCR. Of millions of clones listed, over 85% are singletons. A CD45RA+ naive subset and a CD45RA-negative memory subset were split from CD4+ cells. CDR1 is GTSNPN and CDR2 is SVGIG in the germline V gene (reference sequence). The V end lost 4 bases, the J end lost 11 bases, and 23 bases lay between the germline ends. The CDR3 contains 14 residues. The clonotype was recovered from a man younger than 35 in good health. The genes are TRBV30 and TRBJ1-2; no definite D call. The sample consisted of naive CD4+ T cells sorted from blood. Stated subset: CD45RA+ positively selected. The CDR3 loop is CAWIRRSPNSSYTF. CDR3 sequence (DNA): TGTGCCTGGATTCGACGGAGCCCCAACAGTTCTTACACCTTC.